The subject of this entry is one TCR beta chain. Its antigen has not been determined. Per-base quality was not reported, and no clone a single base away is much larger than it. There are 13 amino acids in the CDR3, from cysteine to phenylalanine inclusive. The DNA shown is the 39-base CDR3, in frame from base 1. V sheds 3 bases and J sheds 6 bases, leaving 10 bases between their ends. Taken from the germline V gene, the CDR1 and CDR2 loops are SGDLS and YYNGEE. The source of the sample is a study of identical twins (dated by TCRdb to the mid-2010s). At the level of the whole study: The study deep-sequenced TCR alpha and beta repertoires from monozygotic twins, unrelated adults of various ages and cord blood to test whether fetal clonotypes persist. To rule out contamination, the twin experiments were replicated at different times with different library preparation protocols.

Every donor in the study was a healthy Caucasian. Three unrelated non-twin adults were also sequenced: a male aged 18 to 30, a male aged 50 to 60 and a female aged 50 to 60. Miltenyi CD45RO+ enrichment and human naive T-cell isolation kits were used to isolate memory (CD45RO+) and naive T cells from PBMC. General conclusions and limits of the study: Invariant T cells such as MAIT and iNKT could partly confound zero-insertion analyses, though diverse VJ usage argued against this for most clonotypes. Fewer insertions were carried by abundant cord blood beta clonotypes; a weaker similar trend was observed in young adult naive repertoires, while no such trend was observed in memory repertoires. Because the same donors could not be followed over many years, the conclusions relied on cross-sectional statistical analysis. Excess twin sharing in beta out-of-frame sequences was weaker because fewer shared sequences lowered the signal-to-noise ratio. Compared with coincidental sharing between unrelated individuals, out-of-frame TCR alpha sequences shared between twins showed an excess of sequences with low generation probability. In monozygotic twins, recombination models systematically underestimated out-of-frame TCR alpha sharing, but the models matched the sharing seen between unrelated individuals.

Preparation of the library involved 5' RACE. Sequencing used an Illumina HiSeq 2000. A universal primer binding site was introduced by template switching, and a unique molecular identifier was present in the final cDNA, enabling accurate counting of TCR cDNA molecules. Specific primers in the conserved constant-segment region were used to synthesize first-strand cDNA for TCR alpha and beta chains. To control for contamination, every cDNA library was double barcoded, receiving both a SMART-Mk sample barcode and Illumina barcodes. TruSeq adapter sequences and Illumina sample barcodes were added in two successive PCR steps. TCR alpha and beta cDNA libraries were sequenced on the Illumina HiSeq platform with custom primers. In the source study's methods: MiGEC processed the raw reads to extract unique molecular identifiers, while MiXCR was used to determine the CDR3 positions. For each individual, recombination models were inferred using an EM algorithm with the repgenHMM and IGoR tools. The analysis of shared clonotypes was done with the tcR package in R, with sharing normalized by the product of cloneset sizes. Out-of-frame nonproductive sequences were analyzed to study raw recombination free of thymic and clonal selection effects. TCRdb applied fastp at Q25 and MiXCR to the public reads, then kept only in-frame beta chains. All rows with the same CDR3 protein become a single entry with the most common DNA and genes. Clone size and V and J calls follow TCRdb, not the original study. The sample data list 690,000 or so distinct CDR3 sequences, and roughly 6% of these were observed just once. Of the sample, 1.5% to 2% is held by the ten largest clones.

Source material: naive T cells sorted from blood. The sample's cell subset or site label, decoded: cells isolated with a human naive T-cell isolation kit. This TCR came from a young man in good health. The chain is made from TRBV9 and TRBJ2-1; the D gene is not confidently resolved. The CDR3 region reads CASSAGVVNEQFF. The DNA sequence is given as TGTGCCAGCAGCGCCGGAGTGGTCAATGAGCAGTTCTTC.